Sequencing of this T cell receptor (beta chain) was carried out in a study of T cell responses to AZD1222 COVID-19 vaccine. TCRdb's table, derived via immunoSEQ multiplex PCR, lists solely in-frame clones and lacks some. The table has around 100,000 clones, 86% seen once. The CDR3 is 13 amino acids. V gave up 4 bases and J gave up 14 bases; unmatched junction bases: 7. Germline V lookup: CDR1 MDHEN, CDR2 SYDVKM. This clonotype was obtained from an adult in good health. This chain joins TRBV28 and TRBJ2-3; TRBD2 aligns across 12 bases. The sequenced sample was peripheral blood, obtained on day 0 of AZD1222 vaccination. The CDR3 here is CASSSRLAGEGYF. For the CDR3, the DNA is TGTGCCAGCAGTTCCCGACTAGCGGGAGAAGGGTATTTT.